This TCR beta chain came from a study of memory CD4+ T cells and cytomegalovirus serostatus. Study-wide findings and caveats: CMV serostatus prediction reached median AUC around 0.95, or 0.9 with US-trained model.

Per germline, CDR1 SGHVS and CDR2 FQNEAQ. CDR3 length equals 14 residues. The V and J ends lost 3 bases and 8 bases respectively, with 16 bases between them. Single viable CD3+CD4+CD8-CD45RO+ cells were sorted as the memory CD4+ T cells. Sequencing used immunoSEQ multiplex PCR; TCRdb keeps in-frame clones, though not all of them. The profile shows about 82,000 clones, 65% to 85% of them singletons. Concerning this clone: The antigen is not known.

Sequenced sample: memory CD4+ T cells from blood. The chain combines TRBV7-8 with TRBJ1-2; the D is unclear. The sequence came from an adult in good health and CMV-seronegative. This CDR3 reads CASSFRTDTYGYTF. CDR3 in DNA: TGTGCCAGCAGCTTTCGGACGGATACCTACGGCTACACCTTC. Supplemented by reference TRBV7-8 and TRBJ1-2, the full variable domain reads GAGVSQSPRYKVAKRGQDVALRCDPISGHVSLFWYQQALGQGPEFLTYFQNEAQLDKSGLPSDRFFAERPEGSVSTLKIQRTQQEDSAVYLCASSFRTDTYGYTFGSGTRLTVV.